One sample yielded the 18 T cell receptor beta chains listed below, sequenced in a study of a mutant IDH1 vaccine in newly diagnosed glioma. The table came from immunoSEQ multiplex PCR; TCRdb's copy has only in-frame clones and leaves some out. The sample has about 56,000 clones, roughly 87% seen once. Regarding time point: week 47, end of study. Vaccination used 300 ug of mutant IDH1 20-mer peptide per dose, with topical imiquimod. Their specific antigens are unknown. The sequenced sample was PBMCs, obtained from a glioma patient whose treatment included an IDH1 peptide vaccine. These receptors were obtained from a woman aged 45-65 years with glioma.

CDR3 in amino acids: CGNGGPNGYTF. The CDR3 DNA sequence: TGTGGAAATGGGGGGCCCAATGGCTACACCTTC. The chain joins TRBV12-5 to TRBJ1-2; weak D call: TRBD1 (6 bases). CDR3 length: 11 amino acids. Germline-derived CDR1 and CDR2 are LGHNT and FRNRAP.

V and J are TRBV6-5 and TRBJ2-7; D could derive from TRBD1 or TRBD2 (7 bases each). The V end was cut by 6 bases, the J end by 3 bases, with 18 bases between. This CDR3 is 15 amino acids long. CDR1 is MNHEY and CDR2 is SVGAGI in the germline V gene. The DNA for the CDR3 is TGTGCCAGCAGGTCGACAGGGCGGGGGATCTACGAGCAGTACTTC. This gives the protein CASRSTGRGIYEQYF.

The chain is built from TRBV29-1 and TRBJ2-7; D perhaps matches TRBD1 (5 bases). The V gene lost 6 bases and the J gene lost 6 bases, with 18 bases spanning the gap. The CDR3 is 13 amino acids. The germline CDR1 and CDR2 sequences are SQVTM and ANQGSEA. The CDR3 DNA follows: TGCAGCGTCCAGGGATTAAGAGCTACCGAGCAGTACTTC. It yields the protein CSVQGLRATEQYF.

This chain joins TRBV19 and TRBJ1-5; D possibly corresponds to TRBD1 (5 bases). Per the germline V gene, CDR1 is LNHDA and CDR2 is SQIVND (reference sequence). The V end lost 5 bases, the J end lost 7 bases, and 18 bases lay between the germline ends. The CDR3 has 15 amino acids. In nucleotides, the CDR3 is TGTGCCAGTAGTGAAGGGACTTTTAGAGGACAGCCCCAGCATTTT. Its translation: CASSEGTFRGQPQHF. The whole variable domain, remainder taken from reference TRBV19 and TRBJ1-5, is DGGITQSPKYLFRKEGQNVTLSCEQNLNHDAMYWYRQDPGQGLRLIYYSQIVNDFQKGDIAEGYSVSREKKESFPLTVTSAQKNPTAFYLCASSEGTFRGQPQHFGDGTRLSIL.

Only a few counts were recorded for this clone. The V call is TRBV6-6, the J call TRBJ1-5; D is ambiguous. CDR1 and CDR2 from the germline V gene are MNHNY and SVGAGI (reference sequence). Trimming took off 2 bases at V and 2 bases at J, with 13 bases between the two ends. The CDR3 consists of 16 residues. CDR3: CASSYVRTAGNQPQHF. For the CDR3, the DNA is TGTGCCAGCAGTTACGTTCGGACCGCCGGCAATCAGCCCCAGCATTTT.

This sequence joins TRBV13 and TRBJ2-5; no clear D gene. V was pared by 2 bases and J by 2 bases, with 6 bases between. CDR3 size: 13 residues. CDR1 and CDR2 (germline): PRHDT, FYEKMQ (reference sequence). The CDR3 spells CASSLYTQETQYF. In DNA, the CDR3 is TGTGCCAGCAGCTTATACACACAAGAGACCCAGTACTTC. The complete variable domain, with remaining parts taken from reference TRBV13 and TRBJ2-5, reads AAGVIQSPRHLIKEKRETATLKCYPIPRHDTVYWYQQGPGQDPQFLISFYEKMQSDKGSIPDRFSAQQFSDYHSELNMSSLELGDSALYFCASSLYTQETQYFGPGTRLLVL.

This clone was counted once. The chain joins TRBV6-1 to TRBJ2-1, with D possibly being TRBD1 or TRBD2 (5 bases each). Trimming took 6 bases from V and 2 from J, leaving 14 bases between them. The germline CDR1 and CDR2 sequences are MNHNS and SASEGT. The length of the CDR3 is 15 residues. CDR3 nucleotide sequence: TGTGCCAGCAGCCGGGGCCTGATGGCCTACAATGAGCAGTTCTTC. Its translation: CASSRGLMAYNEQFF.

The chain combines TRBV10-3 with TRBJ2-5; no reliable D call. V lost 3 bases and J 1 base, leaving 0 bases between the germline ends. This CDR3 has 11 amino acids. Per the germline V gene, CDR1 is ENHRY and CDR2 is SYGVKD. DNA of the CDR3: TGTGCCATCAGTGACCAAGAGACCCAGTACTTC. This encodes CAISDQETQYF.

The chain carries TRBV23-1 and TRBJ2-7; TRBD1 agrees at 7 bases. TRBV23-1 is classed as an ORF, of uncertain function. The J segment lost 0 bases and the V segment lost 5 bases, leaving 1 base of the junction unmatched. The CDR3 loop spans 13 amino acids. CDR3 sequence reads: CASSGQDSYEQYF. The DNA of the CDR3 is TGCGCCAGCAGTGGACAGGACTCCTACGAGCAGTACTTC.

This chain links TRBV6-1 with TRBJ1-3; 7 bases align to TRBD1. The ends lost 4 bases at V and 5 bases at J; junction bases unmatched: 5. This CDR3 contains 14 residues. Germline assignment: CDR1 MNHNS and CDR2 SASEGT. This CDR3 is CASSAGQNRNTIYF. The CDR3 coding sequence is TGTGCCAGCAGTGCGGGACAGAATAGAAACACCATATATTTT.

In its sample, this clone was seen once. The chain joins TRBV5-1 to TRBJ2-7; D not resolved. V was shortened by 0 bases and J by 4 bases, with 11 bases between the two germline ends. There are 14 residues in the CDR3. CDR1 is SGHRS and CDR2 is YFSETQ in the germline V gene. The CDR3 sequence is CASSLAGQQYEQYF. The CDR3 DNA follows: TGCGCCAGCAGCTTGGCCGGCCAGCAATACGAGCAGTACTTC.

J is TRBJ1-4 and V is TRBV19; perhaps TRBD1 as D (5 bases). The V gene's germline CDR1 is LNHDA and CDR2 SQIVND (reference sequence). This CDR3 contains 15 residues. V was trimmed by 9 bases and J by 5 bases, leaving 19 bases between them. CDR3 residues: CASKLNGRTNEKLFF. The CDR3 nucleotides are TGTGCCAGCAAGCTCAATGGGAGGACAAATGAAAAACTGTTTTTT.

This chain joins TRBV7-9 and TRBJ1-2, with D possibly matching TRBD1 (5 bases). This CDR3 has 16 residues. CDR1 and CDR2 (germline): SEHNR, FQNEAQ (reference sequence). V was shortened by 7 bases and J by 6 bases, with 24 bases between the two germline ends. The CDR3: CASMPHGDAWGNGYTF. The CDR3 DNA is TGTGCCAGCATGCCACATGGGGACGCGTGGGGCAATGGCTACACCTTC.

This chain uses TRBV14 with TRBJ1-2; TRBD1 matches 7 bases. V shed 4 bases and J 7 bases; nucleotides not matched to a gene: 6. Germline V gene lookup returns CDR1 SGHDN and CDR2 FVKESK. The CDR3 sequence is 13 residues long. Written as DNA, the CDR3 is TGTGCCAGCAGCCCGACAGGGCTCGCTGGCTACACCTTC. Translating gives CASSPTGLAGYTF.

The chain uses TRBV11-3 and TRBJ1-6; D is uncertain. From germline, CDR1 is SGHNT and CDR2 YENEEA. CDR3 length: 13 amino acids. Trimming stripped 1 base from V and 8 bases from J, with 6 bases between. The CDR3 sequence: CASSLGRDSPLHF. The DNA of the CDR3 is TGTGCCAGCAGCTTAGGGAGAGATTCACCCCTCCACTTT. The whole variable domain, remainder taken from reference TRBV11-3 and TRBJ1-6, is EAGVVQSPRYKIIEKKQPVAFWCNPISGHNTLYWYLQNLGQGPELLIRYENEEAVDDSQLPKDRFSAERLKGVDSTLKIQPAELGDSAVYLCASSLGRDSPLHFGNGTRLTVT.

This clone was seen a handful of times. CDR3 sequence: CASSLLGQGRGAFF. As DNA, the CDR3 is TGTGCCAGCAGCTTACTCGGACAGGGGAGAGGAGCTTTCTTT. This chain links TRBV11-2 with TRBJ1-1, with 9 bases that match TRBD1. Losses at the gene ends were 2 bases for V and 10 bases for J; bases not matched to a gene: 8. The CDR3 contains 14 residues. CDR1 is SGHAT, CDR2 FQNNGV, per germline.

The chain recombines TRBV30 with TRBJ2-3; 9 bases match TRBD2. The CDR3 length is 16 residues. The germline V gene encodes CDR1 GTSNPN and CDR2 SVGIG (reference sequence). The J segment lost 5 bases and the V segment lost 2 bases, leaving 11 bases of the junction unmatched. The CDR3 reads CAWSTGTSQIGDTQYF. In DNA form, the CDR3 reads TGTGCCTGGAGTACCGGGACTAGCCAAATTGGAGATACGCAGTATTTT.

The V and J genes are TRBV7-6 and TRBJ1-1; a possible D gene is TRBD1 (6 bases). Germline V gives CDR1 SGHVS, CDR2 FNYEAQ. The ends were cut back, 5 bases at V and 1 base at J, with 17 bases in the middle. The CDR3 has 16 residues. The CDR3 DNA is TGTGCCAGCAGCCATCCAAAACAGGGCCGGAACACTGAAGCTTTCTTT. This sequence encodes CASSHPKQGRNTEAFF.